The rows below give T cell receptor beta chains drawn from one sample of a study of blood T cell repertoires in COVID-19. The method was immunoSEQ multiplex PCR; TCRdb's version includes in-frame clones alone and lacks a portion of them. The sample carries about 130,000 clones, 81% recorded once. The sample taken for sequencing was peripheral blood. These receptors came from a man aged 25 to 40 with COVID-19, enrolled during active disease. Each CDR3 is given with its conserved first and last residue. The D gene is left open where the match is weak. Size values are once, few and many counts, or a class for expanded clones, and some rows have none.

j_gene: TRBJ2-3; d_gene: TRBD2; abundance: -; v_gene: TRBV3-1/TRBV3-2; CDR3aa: CASSLTPTSGFTDTQYF; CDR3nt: TGTGCCAGCAGCCTTACCCCGACTAGCGGCTTCACAGATACGCAGTATTTT
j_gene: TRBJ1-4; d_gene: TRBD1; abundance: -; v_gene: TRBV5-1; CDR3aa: CASSYDRGVNEKLFF; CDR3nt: TGCGCCAGCAGCTATGACAGGGGGGTTAATGAAAAACTGTTTTTT
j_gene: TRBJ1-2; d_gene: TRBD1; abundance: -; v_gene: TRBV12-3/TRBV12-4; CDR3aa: CASRRQGDYGYTF; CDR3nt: TGTGCCAGCAGAAGACAGGGAGACTATGGCTACACCTTC
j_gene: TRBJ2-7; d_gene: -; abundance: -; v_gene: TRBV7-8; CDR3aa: CASSLAPPEEQYF; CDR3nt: TGTGCCAGCAGCTTAGCCCCCCCGGAGGAACAGTACTTC
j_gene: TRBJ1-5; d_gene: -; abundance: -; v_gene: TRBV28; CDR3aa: CASSLEPGQPQHF; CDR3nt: TGTGCCAGCAGTTTAGAACCGGGTCAGCCCCAGCATTTT
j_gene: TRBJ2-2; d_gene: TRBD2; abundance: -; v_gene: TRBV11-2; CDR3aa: CASSFTGGPGELFF; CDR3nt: TGTGCCAGCAGCTTCACGGGAGGGCCCGGGGAGCTGTTTTTT
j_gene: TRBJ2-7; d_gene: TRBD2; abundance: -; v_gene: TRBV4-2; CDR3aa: CASSQAEGTSGVYEQYF; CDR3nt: TGTGCCAGCAGCCAAGCCGAGGGGACTAGCGGTGTCTACGAGCAGTACTTC
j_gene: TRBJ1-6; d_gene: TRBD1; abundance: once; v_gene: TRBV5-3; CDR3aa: CARSFGDRVNSPLHF; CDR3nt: TGTGCCAGAAGCTTCGGGGACAGGGTGAATTCACCCCTCCACTTT
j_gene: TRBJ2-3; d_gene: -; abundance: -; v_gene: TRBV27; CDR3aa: CASSPLPASQHGADTQYF; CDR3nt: TGTGCCAGCAGTCCCCTCCCAGCGTCTCAGCACGGGGCAGATACGCAGTATTTT
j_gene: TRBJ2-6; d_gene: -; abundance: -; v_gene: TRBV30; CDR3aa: CAWSVHPGAGANVLTF; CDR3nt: TGTGCCTGGAGTGTACACCCGGGAGCTGGGGCCAACGTCCTGACTTTC
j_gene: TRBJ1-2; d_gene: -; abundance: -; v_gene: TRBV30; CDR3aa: CAWSGQAPYGYTF; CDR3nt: TGTGCCTGGAGTGGCCAGGCTCCTTATGGCTACACCTTC
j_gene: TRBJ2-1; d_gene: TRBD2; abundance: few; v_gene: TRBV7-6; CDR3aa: CASSPRTSGNSYNEQFF; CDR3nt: TGTGCCAGCAGCCCCCGGACTAGCGGAAACTCCTACAATGAGCAGTTCTTC
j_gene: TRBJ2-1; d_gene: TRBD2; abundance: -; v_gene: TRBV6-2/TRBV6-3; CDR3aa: CASSTRTSGITYNEQFF; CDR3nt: TGTGCCAGCAGTACCCGGACTAGCGGGATTACCTACAATGAGCAGTTCTTC
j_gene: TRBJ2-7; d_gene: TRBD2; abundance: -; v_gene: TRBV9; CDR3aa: CASRGTSGSYEQYF; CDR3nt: TGTGCCAGCAGGGGGACTAGCGGCTCCTACGAGCAGTACTTC
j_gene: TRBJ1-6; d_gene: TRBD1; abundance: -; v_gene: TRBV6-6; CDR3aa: CASSYSKTGDGSPLHF; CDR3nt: TGTGCCAGCAGTTACTCGAAGACAGGGGATGGATCACCCCTCCACTTT
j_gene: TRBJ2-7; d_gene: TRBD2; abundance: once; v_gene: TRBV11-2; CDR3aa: CASSFRPSGSEEQYF; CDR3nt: TGTGCCAGCAGCTTTAGGCCTAGCGGGAGTGAAGAGCAGTACTTC
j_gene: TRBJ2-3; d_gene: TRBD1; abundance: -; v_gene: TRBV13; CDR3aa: CASSLRIGTGEDTQYF; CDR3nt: TGTGCCAGCAGCTTAAGAATCGGGACAGGAGAAGATACGCAGTATTTT
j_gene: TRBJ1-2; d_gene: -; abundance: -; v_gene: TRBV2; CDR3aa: CASSEAPGTPGGYTF; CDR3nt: TGTGCCAGCAGTGAAGCGCCGGGGACTCCGGGCGGCTACACCTTC
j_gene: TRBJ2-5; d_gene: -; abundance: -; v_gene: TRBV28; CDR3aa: CASSLVSLQETQYF; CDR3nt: TGTGCCAGCAGTTTAGTAAGCCTCCAAGAGACCCAGTACTTC
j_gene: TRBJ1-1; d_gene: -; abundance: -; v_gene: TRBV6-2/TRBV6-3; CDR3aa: CASSYSGGDTEAFF; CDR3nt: TGTGCCAGCAGTTACTCCGGAGGGGACACTGAAGCTTTCTTT
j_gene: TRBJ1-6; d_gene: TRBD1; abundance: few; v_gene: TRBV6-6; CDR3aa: CASRLQGTHWGSPLHF; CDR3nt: TGTGCCAGCAGGTTACAGGGGACTCATTGGGGTTCACCCCTCCACTTT
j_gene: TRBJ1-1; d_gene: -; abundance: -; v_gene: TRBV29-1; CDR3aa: CSVPRGDATEAFF; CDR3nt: TGCAGCGTTCCCCGGGGGGATGCCACTGAAGCTTTCTTT
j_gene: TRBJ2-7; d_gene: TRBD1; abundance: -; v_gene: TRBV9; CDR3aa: CASSASDRPYEQYF; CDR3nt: TGTGCCAGCAGCGCCTCGGACAGGCCCTACGAGCAGTACTTC
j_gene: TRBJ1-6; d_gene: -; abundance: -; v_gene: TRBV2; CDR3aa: CASSPQGGSNSPLHF; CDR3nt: TGTGCCAGCAGTCCACAGGGAGGGAGTAATTCACCCCTCCACTTT
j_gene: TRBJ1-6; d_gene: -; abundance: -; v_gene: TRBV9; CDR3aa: CASSVRQGGSPLHF; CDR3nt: TGTGCCAGCAGCGTAAGGCAGGGTGGTTCACCCCTCCACTTT
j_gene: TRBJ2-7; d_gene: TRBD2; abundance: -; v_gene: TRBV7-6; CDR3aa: CASSFEAGGWSEQYF; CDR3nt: TGTGCCAGCAGCTTTGAAGCGGGAGGGTGGAGCGAGCAGTACTTC
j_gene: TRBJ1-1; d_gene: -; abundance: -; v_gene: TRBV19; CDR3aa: CASSISRGRTEAFF; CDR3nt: TGTGCCAGTAGTATTTCCAGGGGTCGCACTGAAGCTTTCTTT
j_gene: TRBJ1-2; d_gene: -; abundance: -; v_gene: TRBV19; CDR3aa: CASRGTGQLYGYTF; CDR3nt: TGTGCCAGTAGGGGTACTGGACAGTTATATGGCTACACCTTC
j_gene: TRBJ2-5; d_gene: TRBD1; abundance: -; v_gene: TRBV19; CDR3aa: CASSITGGRETQYF; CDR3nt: TGTGCCAGTAGTATAACAGGGGGCAGAGAGACCCAGTACTTC
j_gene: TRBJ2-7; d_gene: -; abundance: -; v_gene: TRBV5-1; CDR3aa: CASSPNLRGKDEQYF; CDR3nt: TGCGCCAGCAGCCCAAATCTAAGGGGCAAGGACGAGCAGTACTTC
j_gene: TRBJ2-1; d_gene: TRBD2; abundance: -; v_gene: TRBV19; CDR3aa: CASSMPSGRATYNEQFF; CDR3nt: TGTGCCAGTAGTATGCCTAGCGGGAGGGCCACCTACAATGAGCAGTTCTTC
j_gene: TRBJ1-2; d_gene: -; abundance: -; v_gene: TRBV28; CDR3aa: CASSSPGSYYTF; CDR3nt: TGTGCCAGCAGTTCTCCGGGATCCTACTACACCTTC
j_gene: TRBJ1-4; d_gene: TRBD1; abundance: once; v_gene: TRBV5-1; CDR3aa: CASSSGQGATNEKLFF; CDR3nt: TGCGCCAGCAGCTCCGGACAGGGGGCAACTAATGAAAAACTGTTTTTT
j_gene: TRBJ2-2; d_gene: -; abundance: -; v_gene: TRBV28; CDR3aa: CASSLETGELFF; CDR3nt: TGTGCCAGCAGTTTAGAGACCGGGGAGCTGTTTTTT
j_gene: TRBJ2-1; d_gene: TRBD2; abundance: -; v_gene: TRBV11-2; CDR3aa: CASSSGLAGGYNEQFF; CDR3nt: TGTGCCAGCAGCTCGGGACTAGCGGGTGGGTACAATGAGCAGTTCTTC
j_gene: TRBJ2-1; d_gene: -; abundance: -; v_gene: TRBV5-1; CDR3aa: CASSLDSFYNEQFF; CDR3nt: TGCGCCAGCAGCTTGGACAGTTTCTACAATGAGCAGTTCTTC
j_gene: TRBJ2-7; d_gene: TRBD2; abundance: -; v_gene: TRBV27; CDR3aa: CASKPLGLARENEQYF; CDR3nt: TGTGCCAGCAAACCCCTGGGACTAGCCCGGGAAAACGAGCAGTACTTC
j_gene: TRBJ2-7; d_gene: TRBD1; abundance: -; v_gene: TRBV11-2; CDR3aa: CASSLGDSPSYEQYF; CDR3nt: TGTGCCAGCAGCTTAGGGGACAGTCCCTCCTACGAGCAGTACTTC
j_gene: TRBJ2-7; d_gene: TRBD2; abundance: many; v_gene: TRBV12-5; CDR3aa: CASGGGLAGYEQYF; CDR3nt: TGTGCTAGTGGTGGCGGACTAGCGGGATACGAGCAGTACTTC
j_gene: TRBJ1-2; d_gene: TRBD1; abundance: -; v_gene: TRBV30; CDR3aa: CAWSVPGSGQYGYTF; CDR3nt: TGTGCCTGGAGTGTACCCGGTTCGGGACAGTACGGCTACACCTTC